Shown below are 24 T cell receptor beta chains from a single sample sequenced in a study of T cell responses to AZD1222 COVID-19 vaccine. Profiling relied on immunoSEQ multiplex PCR, and the TCRdb table lists in-frame clones only, not all of them. The repertoire consists of around 120,000 clones, with about nine tenths occurring once and the leading ten covering about 14%. The sequencing used peripheral blood, collected on day 0 of AZD1222 vaccination. These receptors originate from an adult in good health.

The chain combines TRBV28 with TRBJ1-2; the D is unclear. CDR3 length: 11 amino acids. CDR1 and CDR2 (germline): MDHEN, SYDVKM. V dropped 5 bases and J dropped 7 bases, with 8 bases sitting between them. The CDR3 protein is CASSAQFGYTF. The CDR3 region has the DNA TGTGCCAGCAGTGCCCAGTTTGGCTACACCTTC.

This clone was seen a single time. The chain is built from TRBV6-5 and TRBJ1-1; TRBD1 agrees at 8 bases. The CDR3 has 15 residues. Trimming took 2 bases from V and 10 from J; bases not matched to a gene: 12. The V gene's germline CDR1 is MNHEY and CDR2 SVGAGI. CDR3 DNA: TGTGCCAGCAGTTACGATGTCAGGGGGCAACGGATAGCTTTCTTT. Protein: CASSYDVRGQRIAFF.

The V and J genes are TRBV2 and TRBJ1-5; maybe TRBD1 (5 bases). Germline CDR1 reads SNHLY; CDR2 reads FYNNEI. The CDR3 is 14 residues long. Trimming removed 9 bases at V and 0 bases at J, with 12 bases between. The CDR3 reads CASGDGYSNQPQHF. The CDR3 bases are TGTGCCAGTGGGGACGGATATAGCAATCAGCCCCAGCATTTT.

V is TRBV7-9 and J is TRBJ1-2, with D uncertain. Germline assignment: CDR1 SEHNR and CDR2 FQNEAQ (reference sequence). V shed 5 bases and J shed 4 bases, with 11 bases lying between them. The CDR3 is 13 amino acids. The CDR3 loop reads CASSPSSPYGYTF. The CDR3 region has the DNA TGTGCCAGCAGCCCCTCTTCGCCCTATGGCTACACCTTC.

The V call is TRBV19, the J call TRBJ1-1; D uncertain. The CDR3 is 12 residues long. Per germline, CDR1 LNHDA and CDR2 SQIVND (reference sequence). V was cut by 6 bases and J by 4 bases, with 9 bases left in between. The CDR3 nucleotides are TGTGCCAGTAGCCTCAGTGGCACTGAAGCTTTCTTT. This translates into CASSLSGTEAFF.

The chain uses TRBV10-1 and TRBJ2-3; 10 nucleotides line up with TRBD2. The CDR3 runs 17 residues. Germline CDR1 reads WNHNN; CDR2 reads SYGVQD (reference sequence). V gave up 9 bases and J gave up 0 bases; unmatched junction bases: 12. CDR3 coding DNA: TGCGCCAGAGGGGTTAGCGGGAGGCCACTTAGCACAGATACGCAGTATTTT. This gives the protein CARGVSGRPLSTDTQYF.

The V gene is TRBV4-3, the J gene TRBJ1-2; 7 nucleotides agree with TRBD1. The CDR3 runs 14 residues. Losses at the gene ends were 1 base for V and 4 bases for J; bases not matched to a gene: 3. The germline gives CDR1 LGHNA, CDR2 YSLEER. The CDR3 protein is CASSQARQGYGYTF. As DNA, the CDR3 is TGCGCCAGCAGCCAAGCGAGACAGGGCTATGGCTACACCTTC.

This rearrangement joins TRBV28 to TRBJ1-4; 10 bases fit TRBD1. CDR1 and CDR2 (germline): MDHEN, SYDVKM. The trim removed 2 bases at V and 7 bases at J, leaving 4 bases unmatched. The CDR3 has 15 amino acids. The CDR3 nucleotides read TGTGCCAGCAGTTTAGTACGGGACAGGGGTGAAAAACTGTTTTTT. The encoded protein is CASSLVRDRGEKLFF.

V gene TRBV5-1 combines with J gene TRBJ1-6; D ambiguous. Between the trimmed V and J ends, which lost 0 bases and 6 bases, there was a span of 7 bases. The CDR3 is 14 amino acids. Germline values: CDR1 SGHRS, CDR2 YFSETQ. CDR3 protein: CASSLAWFNSPLHF. The CDR3 nucleotides read TGCGCCAGCAGCTTGGCGTGGTTTAATTCACCCCTCCACTTT. The complete variable domain, with remaining parts taken from reference TRBV5-1 and TRBJ1-6, reads KAGVTQTPRYLIKTRGQQVTLSCSPISGHRSVSWYQQTPGQGLQFLFEYFSETQRNKGNFPGRFSGRQFSNSRSEMNVSTLELGDSALYLCASSLAWFNSPLHFGNGTRLTVT.

V gene TRBV4-1 combines with J gene TRBJ2-2; D call uncertain. CDR3 length: 13 residues. Germline CDR1 reads MGHRA; CDR2 reads YSYEKL. Trimming took 1 base from V and 1 from J, leaving 1 base between them. The CDR3 protein is CASSQGNTGELFF. DNA for the CDR3: TGCGCCAGCAGCCAAGGGAACACCGGGGAGCTGTTTTTT.

The V and J genes are TRBV5-4 and TRBJ1-3; D is possibly TRBD1 (5 bases). The germline gives CDR1 SGHNT, CDR2 YYREEE (reference sequence). The CDR3 extends over 15 amino acids. The V end lost 0 bases, the J end lost 2 bases, and 9 bases lay between the germline ends. The DNA of the CDR3 is TGTGCCAGCAGCTTGGACAGGACCACTGGAAACACCATATATTTT. Residues: CASSLDRTTGNTIYF.

The V gene is TRBV3-1 (or the pseudogene TRBV3-2), the J gene TRBJ1-4, with D tentatively TRBD1 (5 bases). Looked up from germline, CDR1 is LGHDT and CDR2 is YNNKEL (reference sequence). This CDR3 spans 14 amino acids. Trimming removed 1 base at V and 10 bases at J, with 13 bases between. The CDR3 loop is CASSQGGGGRKLFF. The CDR3 nucleotides read TGTGCCAGCAGCCAAGGAGGCGGGGGAAGAAAACTGTTTTTT.

V and J are TRBV2 and TRBJ1-5; the D is unclear. This CDR3 is built from 14 residues. In germline, CDR1 is SNHLY, CDR2 FYNNEI. Trimming took off 2 bases at V and 0 bases at J, with 5 bases between the two ends. The CDR3 loop is CASSELVSNQPQHF. DNA for the CDR3: TGTGCCAGCAGTGAACTGGTTAGCAATCAGCCCCAGCATTTT. The whole variable domain, filled in from reference TRBV2 and TRBJ1-5, reads EPEVTQTPSHQVTQMGQEVILRCVPISNHLYFYWYRQILGQKVEFLVSFYNNEISEKSEIFDDQFSVERPDGSNFTLKIRSTKLEDSAMYFCASSELVSNQPQHFGDGTRLSIL.

This chain uses TRBV27 with TRBJ1-1; the D gene is possibly TRBD1 (6 bases). V lost 2 bases and J lost 8, with 18 bases in between. Germline V gene sequence: CDR1 MNHEY, CDR2 SMNVEV (reference sequence). The CDR3 sequence is 15 residues long. CDR3 in amino acids: CASSLGGGNWKEAFF. DNA of the CDR3: TGTGCCAGCAGTTTAGGGGGCGGAAACTGGAAAGAAGCTTTCTTT.

This clone was detected only once. V is TRBV2 and J is TRBJ2-1; 12 positions match TRBD2. Germline lookup yields CDR1 SNHLY and CDR2 FYNNEI. J lost 5 bases, V lost 2 bases, and 4 bases had no gene match. The CDR3 covers 16 residues. The DNA for the CDR3 is TGTGCCAGCAGTGAAACACTAGCGGGGGGAAACAATGAGCAGTTCTTC. Amino acid sequence: CASSETLAGGNNEQFF.

The chain joins TRBV6-5 to TRBJ1-1; no reliable D call. Germline-derived CDR1 and CDR2 are MNHEY and SVGAGI. CDR3 length: 15 residues. Trimming left V 6 bases short and J 1 base short, with 15 bases between. Here the CDR3 DNA reads TGTGCCAGCAGCAACCCGGGAGGGTGGAACACTGAAGCTTTCTTT. It translates to CASSNPGGWNTEAFF.

The chain's CDR3 is CASSLAGAMVDTQYF. DNA for the CDR3: TGTGCCAGCAGCTTGGCGGGAGCTATGGTAGATACGCAGTATTTT. The chain is built from TRBV5-4 and TRBJ2-3; D is perhaps TRBD2 (6 bases). The V end was cut by 0 bases, the J end by 5 bases, with 13 bases between. Germline-derived CDR1 and CDR2 are SGHNT and YYREEE (reference sequence). The CDR3 has 15 amino acids.

The J gene is TRBJ1-5, the V gene TRBV3-1 (or the pseudogene TRBV3-2); TRBD1 is a possible D gene (6 bases). The V end lost 0 bases, the J end lost 2 bases, and 23 bases lay between the germline ends. The CDR3 totals 20 residues. CDR1 is LGHDT and CDR2 is YNNKEL in the germline V gene (reference sequence). The CDR3 DNA sequence: TGTGCCAGCAGCCAAGATCGGCGTACAGGGTTATTCGTATGCAATCAGCCCCAGCATTTT. Its protein is CASSQDRRTGLFVCNQPQHF.

The rearrangement links TRBV15 to TRBJ2-7; D is uncertain. Germline V lookup: CDR1 LNHNV, CDR2 YYDKDF (reference sequence). The CDR3 has 13 residues. Trimming shortened V by 7 bases and J by 2 bases, and 12 bases separated the two germline ends. The CDR3, as DNA: TGTGCCACCATGAATCTAGAGACCTACGAGCAGTACTTC. It translates to CATMNLETYEQYF.

This chain joins TRBV12-5 and TRBJ1-1, with D possibly being TRBD1 (6 bases). The V gene lost 2 bases and the J gene lost 0 bases, with 10 bases spanning the gap. Germline V lookup: CDR1 LGHNT, CDR2 FRNRAP. The CDR3 has 15 residues. The CDR3 region has the DNA TGTGCTAGTGGTTTGTCAGGGGCTCTGAACACTGAAGCTTTCTTT. Translation gives CASGLSGALNTEAFF. Together with reference TRBV12-5 and TRBJ1-1, the CDR3 gives the full variable domain: DARVTQTPRHKVTEMGQEVTMRCQPILGHNTVFWYRQTMMQGLELLAYFRNRAPLDDSGMPKDRFSAEMPDATLATLKIQPSEPRDSAVYFCASGLSGALNTEAFFGQGTRLTVV.

J is TRBJ1-2 and V is TRBV3-1 (or the pseudogene TRBV3-2); possibly TRBD1 for D (5 bases). Trimming removed 3 bases at V and 2 bases at J, with 13 bases between. This CDR3 spans 15 amino acids. The germline V gene encodes CDR1 LGHDT and CDR2 YNNKEL (reference sequence). CDR3 sequence (DNA): TGTGCCAGCAGCCAGAGACGAGGGACCAACTATGGCTACACCTTC. Translated: CASSQRRGTNYGYTF.

The chain joins TRBV6-2 or TRBV6-3 to TRBJ2-7; 7 nucleotides match TRBD2. J gave up 2 bases and V 6 bases, and 4 bases lay outside the gene matches. Germline V lookup: CDR1 MNHEY, CDR2 SVGEGT. This CDR3 is built from 13 residues. The CDR3: CASSPSGPYEQYF. CDR3 nucleotide sequence: TGTGCCAGCAGCCCTAGCGGACCCTACGAGCAGTACTTC.

The chain couples TRBV7-9 to TRBJ2-1; 10 nucleotides match TRBD2. The CDR3 length is 14 residues. The V gene end was trimmed by 3 bases and the J gene end by 12 bases; junction bases not matched to a gene: 8. Germline assignment: CDR1 SEHNR and CDR2 FQNEAQ (reference sequence). The CDR3 DNA is TGTGCCAGCAGCTTGCAGACTAGCGGGCCGGTGCAGTTCTTC. It translates to CASSLQTSGPVQFF.

As to this clone: The junction departs from the called germline gene at one end, perhaps through a read error. The chain carries TRBV7-7 and TRBJ2-7; 10 nucleotides match TRBD2. The CDR3 has 15 amino acids. Per germline, CDR1 SSHAT and CDR2 FNYEAQ (reference sequence). The CDR3 here is CASSLTSGDSYEQYF. CDR3 in DNA: TGTGCTAGCAGCTTAACTAGCGGGGATTCCTACGAGCAGTACTTC.